The source of this TCR beta chain is a study of blood T cell repertoires in COVID-19. Cohort placement rested on clinical history that participants reported themselves. Between the trimmed V and J ends, which lost 2 bases and 4 bases, there was a span of 14 bases. Germline V gene sequence: CDR1 MDHEN, CDR2 SYDVKM. The CDR3 contains 15 residues. Using immunoSEQ multiplex PCR, the repertoire was profiled, and TCRdb retains in-frame clones only, with some absent. The sample has 400,000 or so clones; less than 95% are singletons. The sequencing input was PBMCs or T cells enriched from blood (not recorded which). The rearrangement links TRBV28 to TRBJ1-2; D gene unclear. The clonotype comes from a man aged 18 to 30 who had recovered from COVID-19. The CDR3 nucleotides are TGTGCCAGCAGTTTAATCGAGGTTGTTGGCTATGGCTACACCTTC. Encoded protein: CASSLIEVVGYGYTF.